This section outlines one T cell receptor beta chain sequence together with its context. This entry belongs to a study of blood T cell repertoires in COVID-19. Study in general: The origin of the acute and convalescent COVID-19 samples was the United States, Italy and Spain. T cells, B-cell-depleted T cells, or PBMCs supplied cDNA or gDNA.

As handled by the study authors: Nucleated cell counts were estimated from reference gene primer amplification. Data came from immunoSEQ multiplex PCR; TCRdb stores just in-frame clones and leaves some out. V and J calls plus clone size are reproduced from that table; the DNA served to infer D and trimming. The data contain about 400,000 clones, about 89% of them singletons. Trimming removed 2 bases at V and 4 bases at J, with 6 bases between. This CDR3 comprises 13 residues. Germline loops: CDR1 WNHNN, CDR2 SYGVQD (reference sequence). This receptor was taken from a man in his forties with acute or convalescent COVID-19. Sequences were obtained from peripheral blood. V is TRBV10-1 and J is TRBJ1-5; TRBD1 might be the D (6 bases). The CDR3 protein is CASSETGNQPQHF. The CDR3 DNA follows: TGCGCCAGCAGTGAGACAGGGAATCAGCCCCAGCATTTT.